This TCR beta chain was identified during a study of cytomegalovirus exposure and HLA in healthy donors. Overall study results and limits: According to reports, the classifier identified cytomegalovirus status with high specificity and sensitivity. Sequence variants that were highly shared formed a cluster that was likely a sequencing artifact.

On this clone itself: What it binds is unknown.

CDR3 size: 14 residues. Trimming took 7 bases from V and 8 from J; bases not matched to a gene: 9. Germline assignment: CDR1 MNHNS and CDR2 SASEGT. Though probably carrying unrecorded immune exposures, donors were nominally healthy at sampling. In the PCR, 60 Vbeta and 13 Jbeta primers were used. Some clones are missing from TCRdb's copy, which holds only in-frame ones; the method was immunoSEQ multiplex PCR. The table has about 200,000 clones, roughly 79% seen once; the top ten hold less than 2%. The sequencing sample was made of PBMCs. J is TRBJ1-4 and V is TRBV6-1, with TRBD1 matching over 8 bases. This TCR was sampled from a man aged 30-40 years in good health and CMV-seronegative. The CDR3 here is CASKTRTGIEKLFF. The DNA for the CDR3 is TGTGCCAGCAAAACCCGGACAGGGATCGAAAAACTGTTTTTT.